Each of the 18 T cell receptor beta chains below was sequenced from the same sample in a study of T cells in tuberculosis. As for time point: new active TB diagnosis, blood taken before or within 7 days of starting treatment. TCRdb keeps only in-frame clones here, not all; method: immunoSEQ multiplex PCR. The table records approximately 46,000 clones, nearly 95% of them present only once. The material sequenced was PBMCs, taken at tuberculosis diagnosis. All receptors come from an adult with tuberculosis.

This rearrangement joins TRBV6-1 to TRBJ1-1; no clear D. V lost 7 bases to trimming and J lost 8 bases, with 14 bases between them. CDR3 size: 12 residues. Looked up from germline, CDR1 is MNHNS and CDR2 is SASEGT. CDR3 loop: CASILGRREAFF. Written as DNA, the CDR3 is TGTGCCAGCATCCTAGGTAGGAGGGAAGCTTTCTTT.

A single count supports this clone. The chain recombines TRBV29-1 with TRBJ1-4, with D perhaps matching TRBD1 (5 bases). Germline CDR1 and CDR2: SQVTM and ANQGSEA. V gave up 5 bases and J gave up 5 bases, with 12 bases separating them. There are 13 residues in the CDR3. CDR3 amino acids: CSVSDSWNEKLFF. The DNA for the CDR3 is TGCAGCGTTTCCGACAGCTGGAATGAAAAACTGTTTTTT.

The CDR3 region is CASSLGRRDTEAFF. CDR3 sequence (DNA): TGTGCCAGCAGCTTAGGACGCCGGGACACTGAAGCTTTCTTT. The gene calls are TRBV7-9 and TRBJ1-1; no definite D call. This CDR3 region has 14 residues. Trimming took 1 base from V and 3 from J, leaving 9 bases between them. Germline CDR1 SEHNR, CDR2 FQNEAQ (reference sequence).

This chain connects TRBV5-1 to TRBJ2-1; a possible D gene is TRBD2 (5 bases). The germline CDR1 and CDR2 sequences are SGHRS and YFSETQ. The CDR3 totals 16 residues. Trimming shortened V by 4 bases and J by 4 bases, and 18 bases separated the two germline ends. In nucleotides, the CDR3 is TGCGCCAGCAGCCTGCTGGGTGGGAGAAATTACAATGAGCAGTTCTTC. This gives the protein CASSLLGGRNYNEQFF.

The chain joins TRBV27 to TRBJ2-7; 7 bases map to TRBD2. The CDR3 is made up of 14 amino acids. Trimming cost V 5 bases and J 0 bases; bases outside gene matches: 4. CDR1 is MNHEY, CDR2 SMNVEV, per germline (reference sequence). The CDR3 reads CASSELANSYEQYF. The CDR3, as DNA: TGTGCCAGCAGTGAACTAGCGAACTCCTACGAGCAGTACTTC.

The chain couples TRBV10-3 to TRBJ2-2; maybe TRBD1 (7 bases). The CDR3 sequence is 16 residues long. Germline assignment: CDR1 ENHRY and CDR2 SYGVKD. Between the trimmed V and J ends, which lost 0 bases and 6 bases, there was a span of 14 bases. The CDR3 DNA reads as TGTGCCATCAGTGAGTCGCCCAGGGGGGATCCCGGGGAGCTGTTTTTT. Residues: CAISESPRGDPGELFF.

This chain uses TRBV7-2 with TRBJ2-2, with D possibly being TRBD2 (6 bases). Between the trimmed V and J ends, which lost 2 bases and 2 bases, there was a span of 21 bases. The CDR3 has 19 residues. CDR1 and CDR2 from the germline V gene are SGHTA and FQGNSA. The CDR3 sequence: CASSLRGEVGAANTGELFF. The CDR3, as DNA: TGTGCCAGCAGCTTAAGAGGGGAGGTGGGAGCGGCCAACACCGGGGAGCTGTTTTTT.

The rearrangement uses TRBV12-5 and TRBJ2-7; D uncertain. CDR1 is LGHNT, CDR2 FRNRAP, per germline. The V end was cut by 1 base, the J end by 6 bases, with 7 bases between. The CDR3 is 12 amino acids. This CDR3 reads CASGLDSFEQYF. The CDR3 bases are TGTGCTAGTGGTTTGGACAGTTTCGAGCAGTACTTC.

This clone was seen only once. The chain has TRBV2 and TRBJ1-2, with 7 bases lining up with TRBD1. Germline V CDR1 and CDR2: SNHLY, FYNNEI. This CDR3 comprises 13 residues. V lost 5 bases and J lost 4; bases outside the gene matches: 4. The chain's CDR3 is CASSPGQIYGYTF. CDR3 in DNA: TGTGCCAGCAGTCCGGGACAGATCTATGGCTACACCTTC.

This rearrangement joins TRBV6-8 to TRBJ2-2, with D possibly TRBD2 on 5 matching bases. The CDR3 totals 17 residues. The V gene's germline CDR1 is MNHGY and CDR2 SAAAGT. V lost 2 bases and J lost 0, with 13 bases in between. The CDR3 reads CASSYKRHNPNTGELFF. For the CDR3, the DNA is TGTGCCAGCAGTTACAAGCGGCACAACCCGAACACCGGGGAGCTGTTTTTT.

The CDR3 here is CASSDRGLAFF. The CDR3, as DNA: TGTGCCAGCAGTGACAGGGGGTTGGCTTTCTTT. The V and J genes are TRBV6-1 and TRBJ1-1, with 7 nucleotides matching TRBD1. Trimming removed 3 bases from V and 11 bases from J; junction bases left unmatched: 3. The CDR3 has 11 residues. Germline V gives CDR1 MNHNS, CDR2 SASEGT.

The chain joins TRBV28 to TRBJ1-1; TRBD1 agrees at 8 bases. The V gene's germline CDR1 is MDHEN and CDR2 SYDVKM. The trim removed 6 bases at V and 7 bases at J, leaving 13 bases unmatched. The CDR3 is 15 residues long. The CDR3 bases are TGTGCCAGCAGGGACGGGGCCAGGGGGCGAAATGAAGCTTTCTTT. Protein sequence: CASRDGARGRNEAFF.

The V and J genes are TRBV7-9 and TRBJ1-6, with 7 bases aligning to TRBD1. J lost 10 bases, V lost 2 bases, and 14 bases had no gene match. The CDR3 spans 17 residues. CDR1 is SEHNR and CDR2 is FQNEAQ in the germline V gene (reference sequence). CDR3 residues: CASSLMDTEGARSPLHF. The CDR3 nucleotides read TGTGCCAGCAGCTTAATGGACACCGAGGGGGCAAGGTCACCCCTCCACTTT. Full variable domain (outside the CDR3, taken from reference TRBV7-9 and TRBJ1-6): DTGVSQNPRHKITKRGQNVTFRCDPISEHNRLYWYRQTLGQGPEFLTYFQNEAQLEKSRLLSDRFSAERPKGSFSTLEIQRTEQGDSAMYLCASSLMDTEGARSPLHFGNGTRLTVT.

The chain uses TRBV23-1 and TRBJ1-1; tentative D call: TRBD1 (6 bases). TRBV23-1 is assigned to the ORF class and has an uncertain function. CDR3 length equals 11 residues. Trimming left V 8 bases short and J 8 bases short, with 12 bases between. The CDR3: CASLPDREAFF. DNA for the CDR3: TGCGCCAGCTTACCTGACAGGGAAGCTTTCTTT.

In this sample, this clone turned up once. The CDR3 DNA follows: TGTGCCAGCAGTTCACCCGGCGGCGACAGTCCCTACACCTTC. Its translation is CASSSPGGDSPYTF. The J gene is TRBJ1-2, the V gene TRBV27; possible D gene TRBD1, 5 bases. From germline, CDR1 is MNHEY and CDR2 SMNVEV (reference sequence). Between the trimmed V and J ends, which lost 4 bases and 10 bases, there was a span of 19 bases. This CDR3 is 14 amino acids long.

As regards this clone: Its ends do not fully match the called genes, so a read error is possible. This chain joins TRBV7-7 and TRBJ2-1; 9 nucleotides line up with TRBD1. The CDR3 is made up of 15 amino acids. Germline CDR1 is SSHAT and CDR2 is FNYEAQ (reference sequence). The CDR3 DNA reads TGTGCTAGCAGCACCGATCTGGGACAGGGCAATGAGCAGTTCTTC. Translating gives CASSTDLGQGNEQFF.

The chain links TRBV6-6 to TRBJ2-1; 8 bases match TRBD2. The trim removed 6 bases at V and 11 bases at J, leaving 12 bases unmatched. This CDR3 has 14 residues. Per the germline V gene, CDR1 is MNHNY and CDR2 is SVGAGI (reference sequence). CDR3 sequence: CASREEREPRKQFF. CDR3 nucleotides: TGTGCCAGCAGGGAGGAGCGGGAGCCCCGCAAGCAGTTCTTC.

This clone appeared a single time. This chain uses TRBV11-2 with TRBJ2-7, with D perhaps matching TRBD2 (5 bases). V lost 5 bases to trimming and J lost 3 bases, with 14 bases between them. The germline gives CDR1 SGHAT, CDR2 FQNNGV. The CDR3 runs to 14 residues. Written as DNA, the CDR3 is TGTGCCAGCAGCATATCTAGCCCCCACTACGAGCAGTACTTC. Translated: CASSISSPHYEQYF.